The 20 T cell receptor beta chains below were found in one sample sequenced in a study of T cells in Graves' hyperthyroidism and ophthalmopathy. What was amplified from RNA transcripts were TCR beta CDR3 regions. The HTBI primer set drove a first-round RT-PCR of the TCR CDR3. From the multiplex PCR reads, TCRdb called clonotypes with MiXCR, one entry per CDR3 protein. The table includes about 320,000 distinct CDR3 sequences, around 16% detected once. Sequencing was done on a sample of blood. The receptors derive from a man younger than 45 with Graves' hyperthyroidism.

This chain joins TRBV19 and TRBJ2-1; D is perhaps TRBD1 or TRBD2 (6 bases each). The CDR3 has 16 residues. V lost 5 bases and J lost 7, with 21 bases in between. Germline V lookup: CDR1 LNHDA, CDR2 SQIVND (reference sequence). DNA for the CDR3: TGTGCCAGTAGTGCGGGACCGAATGGGGGCCCAAATGAGCAGTTCTTC. Its protein is CASSAGPNGGPNEQFF. The full variable domain, with the rest looked up from reference TRBV19 and TRBJ2-1, is DGGITQSPKYLFRKEGQNVTLSCEQNLNHDAMYWYRQDPGQGLRLIYYSQIVNDFQKGDIAEGYSVSREKKESFPLTVTSAQKNPTAFYLCASSAGPNGGPNEQFFGPGTRLTVL.

The rearrangement links TRBV5-5 to TRBJ1-1; D gene ambiguous. Germline CDR1 and CDR2: SGHKS and YYEKEE (reference sequence). The CDR3 runs 15 residues. Trimming stripped 7 bases from V and 2 bases from J, with 18 bases between. The chain's CDR3 is CASFSNTQSNTEAFF. DNA of the CDR3: TGTGCCAGCTTCTCGAATACACAGTCCAACACTGAAGCTTTCTTT.

This clonotype has ten or more counts. V gene TRBV28 combines with J gene TRBJ1-2; D uncertain. Germline-derived CDR1 and CDR2 are MDHEN and SYDVKM. The CDR3 extends over 14 amino acids. V lost 6 bases, J lost 5 bases, and 16 bases lay in between. CDR3 in amino acids: CASSLGSRQYGYTF. The CDR3 nucleotides read TGTGCCAGCAGCCTTGGGAGTCGGCAGTATGGCTACACCTTC.

This chain joins TRBV20-1 and TRBJ2-4; D gene uncertain. This CDR3 is built from 13 residues. V lost 4 bases and J 3 bases, leaving 10 bases between the germline ends. Germline lookup yields CDR1 DFQATT and CDR2 SNEGSKA (reference sequence). This CDR3 reads CSATRLLKNIQYF. Here the CDR3 DNA reads TGCAGTGCTACACGGCTTCTCAAAAACATTCAGTACTTC.

This clonotype was detected only a few times. V is TRBV5-1 and J is TRBJ1-2; tentatively, D is TRBD1 (5 bases). CDR1 SGHRS and CDR2 YFSETQ come from the germline V gene. The V end lost 0 bases, the J end lost 4 bases, and 10 bases lay between the germline ends. The CDR3 spans 14 residues. CDR3 sequence reads: CASSLVGTAYGYTF. The CDR3 DNA sequence: TGCGCCAGCAGCTTGGTGGGGACGGCCTATGGCTACACCTTC.

This clonotype has a count of ten or more. The chain recombines TRBV7-8 with TRBJ2-3; unclear D gene. Germline CDR1 reads SGHVS; CDR2 reads FQNEAQ. The CDR3 spans 14 residues. V lost 2 bases and J lost 1, with 7 bases in between. CDR3 DNA: TGTGCCAGCAGCTTACAGCTGGGCACAGATACGCAGTATTTT. Translated: CASSLQLGTDTQYF.

J is TRBJ2-1 and V is TRBV13; D may be TRBD1 (6 bases). CDR3 length equals 17 residues. Trimming removed 3 bases from V and 10 bases from J, with 25 bases in between. The germline V gene has CDR1 PRHDT and CDR2 FYEKMQ (reference sequence). This CDR3 is CASSFSEAGHRAYEQFF. CDR3 DNA sequence: TGTGCCAGCAGCTTCTCGGAGGCTGGTCACAGGGCCTACGAGCAGTTCTTC.

This clonotype was seen repeatedly, ten times or more. The V gene is TRBV2, the J gene TRBJ2-2; unclear D gene. From germline, CDR1 is SNHLY and CDR2 FYNNEI. This CDR3 contains 14 residues. Trimming stripped 10 bases from V and 3 bases from J, with 15 bases between. The DNA of the CDR3 is TGTGCCACCGCTGCGGTTCGAGACACCGGGGAGCTGTTTTTT. It codes for CATAAVRDTGELFF.

The chain is built from TRBV7-9 and TRBJ2-7; TRBD1 matches 9 bases. V was pared by 6 bases and J by 6 bases, with 3 bases of the junction left unmatched. CDR3 length: 12 amino acids. Germline CDR1 and CDR2: SEHNR and FQNEAQ (reference sequence). CDR3 bases: TGTGCCAGCAGGGGACAGGGAATCGAGCAGTACTTC. Translation gives CASRGQGIEQYF.

CDR3 residues: CASSYNRDTQYF. The CDR3 nucleotides are TGTGCCAGCAGTTACAACCGAGATACGCAGTATTTT. V and J are TRBV12-3 or TRBV12-4 and TRBJ2-3; no definite D call. The CDR3 totals 12 residues. V was cut by 4 bases and J by 5 bases, with 7 bases left in between.

A few counts support this clonotype. The chain has TRBV12-3 or TRBV12-4 and TRBJ1-6; no firm D call. CDR3 length: 13 amino acids. The germline V and J ends were trimmed by 0 bases and 10 bases, with 7 bases remaining between them. CDR3 nucleotide sequence: TGTGCCAGCAGTTTAGCGCAGGAATCACCCCTCCACTTT. Protein: CASSLAQESPLHF.

This clonotype was observed a handful of times. The chain uses TRBV6-1 and TRBJ2-5; 12 nucleotides agree with TRBD2. The CDR3 contains 16 residues. Germline CDR1 and CDR2: MNHNS and SASEGT. Losses at the gene ends were 4 bases for V and 4 bases for J; bases not matched to a gene: 7. CDR3 amino acids: CASSGLAGGPVETQYF. In DNA, the CDR3 is TGTGCCAGCAGTGGGCTAGCGGGAGGGCCAGTAGAGACCCAGTACTTC.

The chain uses TRBV7-8 and TRBJ2-2, with a weak D call TRBD1 (7 bases). CDR1 and CDR2 (germline): SGHVS, FQNEAQ. This CDR3 spans 14 amino acids. The V and J ends lost 4 bases and 8 bases respectively, with 14 bases between them. Here the CDR3 DNA reads TGTGCCAGCAGCTCAGGGGGGCTAGCTGGGGAGCTGTTTTTT. Translated, it gives CASSSGGLAGELFF.

This clonotype was found many times. The chain uses TRBV12-5 and TRBJ2-3, with D unresolved. Trimming pared 6 bases from V and 6 bases from J, leaving 16 bases between. Germline CDR1 is LGHNT and CDR2 is FRNRAP. This CDR3 comprises 14 residues. Here the CDR3 DNA reads TGTGCTAGTGGGCCCCAGTTTGTGGCGGATACGCAGTATTTT. Protein: CASGPQFVADTQYF.

This chain uses TRBV20-1 with TRBJ2-1; D might be TRBD2 (5 bases). V was clipped by 3 bases and J by 0 bases, with 12 bases between them. Germline V lookup: CDR1 DFQATT, CDR2 SNEGSKA (reference sequence). The CDR3 sequence is 15 residues long. The DNA of the CDR3 is TGCAGTGCTAGTTCCCCAGCGGCCTCCTACAATGAGCAGTTCTTC. The encoded protein is CSASSPAASYNEQFF.

In this sample, this clonotype turned up many times. The V call is TRBV5-1, the J call TRBJ2-1, with TRBD1 identical over 10 bases. CDR3 size: 15 residues. CDR1 is SGHRS, CDR2 YFSETQ, per germline. Losses at the gene ends were 4 bases for V and 4 bases for J; bases not matched to a gene: 5. CDR3 residues: CASSTRDRGYNEQFF. In DNA, the CDR3 is TGCGCCAGCAGCACCCGGGACAGGGGATACAATGAGCAGTTCTTC.

This clonotype was detected ten times or more. The chain has TRBV28 and TRBJ1-5; D may be TRBD1 (6 bases). This CDR3 region has 15 residues. Germline assignment: CDR1 MDHEN and CDR2 SYDVKM. V was cut by 2 bases and J by 5 bases, with 13 bases left in between. The CDR3 nucleotides are TGTGCCAGCAGTTTAATCGCCGGGGGGCATCAGCCCCAGCATTTT. Translated, it gives CASSLIAGGHQPQHF.

This clonotype was observed many times. The chain carries TRBV6-4 and TRBJ2-7, with 15 bases lining up with TRBD2. V gave up 6 bases and J gave up 7 bases; unmatched junction bases: 7. The CDR3 has 15 residues. Per the germline V gene, CDR1 is MRHNA and CDR2 is SNTAGT. CDR3 sequence (DNA): TGTGCCAGCAGCGCAGGACTAGCGGGAGGGGAAGAGCAGTACTTC. Translating it yields CASSAGLAGGEEQYF.

The chain employs TRBV7-9 and TRBJ2-2, with D unresolved. V lost 5 bases and J lost 2, with 15 bases in between. The CDR3 runs 16 residues. Germline CDR1 is SEHNR and CDR2 is FQNEAQ (reference sequence). As DNA, the CDR3 is TGTGCCAGCAGCCCATTGGGCCTCCTTAACACCGGGGAGCTGTTTTTT. It specifies CASSPLGLLNTGELFF.

This clonotype was seen repeatedly, ten times or more. The V and J genes are TRBV27 and TRBJ2-7, with D uncertain. The CDR3 extends over 13 amino acids. CDR1 MNHEY and CDR2 SMNVEV come from the germline V gene (reference sequence). The V end lost 5 bases, the J end lost 4 bases, and 12 bases lay between the germline ends. CDR3 nucleotide sequence: TGTGCCAGCAGTAACCGCGGAAATTACGAGCAGTACTTC. Translating it yields CASSNRGNYEQYF.